This T cell receptor beta chain is drawn from a study of T cell responses to AZD1222 COVID-19 vaccine. Notes on the study in general: There were vaccine-associated CD4 TCRs across spike, dominant at 160-218 and 743-854. As reported, nearly half of all spike-specific TCRs target variant regions that are unmutated. Donors were mostly white British, more females; clonal diversity possibly underestimated.

The count of this clone is one. Its antigen is as yet unknown. The germline gives CDR1 MDHEN, CDR2 SYDVKM. The junction had 11 bases not matched to a gene; V was cut back by 6 bases and J by 2 bases. The CDR3 runs 16 residues. Assay: immunoSEQ multiplex PCR; the TCRdb copy retains only in-frame clones and omits some. Among tens of thousands of clones listed, 70% to 90% were seen once. Sequenced material: peripheral blood, taken 28 days after the second AZD1222 dose. The sequence derives from an adult who received the AZD1222 COVID-19 vaccine. The chain recombines TRBV28 with TRBJ2-3; 7 bases align to TRBD1. The CDR3 DNA reads TGTGCCAGCAGCAAATCCAGGGGGTGGTCCACAGATACGCAGTATTTT. Translation gives CASSKSRGWSTDTQYF.